These 23 T cell receptor beta chains came from one sample sequenced in a study of blood T cell repertoires in COVID-19. Sequenced by immunoSEQ multiplex PCR; TCRdb stores in-frame clones only, minus some. The table lists 540,000 or so clones, roughly 89% of them singletons. The sequenced sample consisted of peripheral blood. These receptors originate from a woman between 45 and 60 years old with COVID-19, enrolled during active disease.

The chain employs TRBV19 and TRBJ2-7; possibly TRBD2 for D (6 bases). The CDR3 extends over 13 amino acids. V gave up 8 bases and J gave up 2 bases, with 13 bases separating them. Germline CDR1 reads LNHDA; CDR2 reads SQIVND (reference sequence). The CDR3 nucleotides are TGTGCCAGTGGGGACTTGCAGACCTACGAGCAGTACTTC. Translated, it gives CASGDLQTYEQYF.

The chain has TRBV5-4 and TRBJ2-7; 8 nucleotides align to TRBD2. V was pared by 0 bases and J by 5 bases, with 7 bases of the junction left unmatched. The CDR3 sequence is 15 residues long. The germline V gene encodes CDR1 SGHNT and CDR2 YYREEE (reference sequence). The CDR3 sequence is CASSLAGTRKNEQYF. In DNA, the CDR3 is TGTGCCAGCAGCTTGGCCGGGACTAGAAAAAACGAGCAGTACTTC.

This clone was detected once. CDR3 amino acids: CASSITRFGHEQYF. The CDR3 bases are TGTGCCAGTAGTATTACACGGTTTGGGCACGAGCAGTACTTC. The chain combines TRBV19 with TRBJ2-7; D not resolved. Germline-derived CDR1 and CDR2 are LNHDA and SQIVND (reference sequence). The CDR3 runs 14 residues. V lost 3 bases to trimming and J lost 5 bases, with 14 bases between them. The variable domain in full, with the rest retrieved from reference TRBV19 and TRBJ2-7, is DGGITQSPKYLFRKEGQNVTLSCEQNLNHDAMYWYRQDPGQGLRLIYYSQIVNDFQKGDIAEGYSVSREKKESFPLTVTSAQKNPTAFYLCASSITRFGHEQYFGPGTRLTVT.

The V gene is TRBV30, the J gene TRBJ1-5, with D hard to call. Per germline, CDR1 GTSNPN and CDR2 SVGIG (reference sequence). This CDR3 region has 16 residues. Trimming cost V 2 bases and J 0 bases, with 14 bases left between them. CDR3 in amino acids: CAWSPRGIPSNQPQHF. In DNA, the CDR3 is TGTGCCTGGAGTCCCCGGGGAATTCCTAGCAATCAGCCCCAGCATTTT.

The chain uses TRBV2 and TRBJ2-7; D not resolved. Germline values: CDR1 SNHLY, CDR2 FYNNEI. The CDR3 length is 13 residues. Between the trimmed V and J ends, which lost 5 bases and 2 bases, there was a span of 10 bases. Here the CDR3 DNA reads TGTGCCAGCAGTTATTCCGGAGCCTACGAGCAGTACTTC. It codes for CASSYSGAYEQYF.

The rearrangement links TRBV3-1 (or the pseudogene TRBV3-2) to TRBJ1-1; TRBD1 matches 11 bases. The ends lost 4 bases at V and 13 bases at J; junction bases unmatched: 11. Looked up from germline, CDR1 is LGHDT and CDR2 is YNNKEL (reference sequence). CDR3 length: 14 amino acids. CDR3 in DNA: TGTGCCAGCAGCCCGGGGACAGGGGGATTCGAGGTTTTCTTT. Protein: CASSPGTGGFEVFF.

The V call is TRBV7-3, the J call TRBJ2-3; 7 bases are shared with TRBD2. Trimming took 5 bases from V and 3 from J; bases not matched to a gene: 11. Germline CDR1 SGHTA, CDR2 FQGTGA. The CDR3 is made up of 16 amino acids. CDR3 residues: CASSMSLGGGTDTQYF. The CDR3 bases are TGTGCCAGCAGCATGAGTCTCGGGGGAGGGACAGATACGCAGTATTTT.

V gene TRBV19 combines with J gene TRBJ1-2, with TRBD1 as a possible D gene (5 bases). Germline CDR1 LNHDA, CDR2 SQIVND (reference sequence). The V end lost 5 bases, the J end lost 0 bases, and 22 bases lay between the germline ends. The CDR3 is made up of 18 amino acids. The CDR3: CASSEDSAGALTNYGYTF. In nucleotides, the CDR3 is TGTGCCAGTAGTGAAGACAGCGCTGGGGCATTAACTAACTATGGCTACACCTTC.

Only one count was recorded for this clone. The chain couples TRBV6-5 to TRBJ1-2; perhaps TRBD1 as D (5 bases). V was trimmed by 2 bases and J by 7 bases, leaving 11 bases between them. CDR3 size: 13 residues. CDR1 and CDR2 from the germline V gene are MNHEY and SVGAGI. CDR3 DNA: TGTGCCAGCAGTTACCTGGACACCCTTGGCTACACCTTC. Encoded protein: CASSYLDTLGYTF.

The CDR3 nucleotides are TGTGCCAGCAGTGAGACAGCGAATCAGCCCCAGCATTTT. It encodes CASSETANQPQHF. The chain uses TRBV6-1 and TRBJ1-5; perhaps TRBD1 as D (5 bases). With 3 bases removed from V and 4 bases from J, the gap between germline ends came to 7 bases. The length of the CDR3 is 13 residues. The germline V gene encodes CDR1 MNHNS and CDR2 SASEGT.

The V gene is TRBV7-9, the J gene TRBJ1-1; D unclear. The germline CDR1 and CDR2 sequences are SEHNR and FQNEAQ (reference sequence). The V and J ends lost 5 bases and 2 bases respectively, with 9 bases between them. This CDR3 has 13 amino acids. CDR3 nucleotide sequence: TGTGCCAGCAGCGTCGGTAGCAACACTGAAGCTTTCTTT. It specifies CASSVGSNTEAFF.

The chain recombines TRBV19 with TRBJ1-4; D might be TRBD1 (6 bases). The V end was cut by 1 base, the J end by 6 bases, with 12 bases between. Germline V gene lookup returns CDR1 LNHDA and CDR2 SQIVND (reference sequence). The CDR3 is 15 residues long. The CDR3 is CASSIGVAGDEKLFF. The DNA for the CDR3 is TGTGCCAGTAGTATAGGAGTGGCAGGGGATGAAAAACTGTTTTTT.

The chain links TRBV7-2 to TRBJ1-1; tentative D call: TRBD1 (5 bases). In germline, CDR1 is SGHTA, CDR2 FQGNSA. The CDR3 totals 15 residues. V gave up 1 base and J gave up 5 bases, with 14 bases separating them. CDR3 nucleotide sequence: TGTGCCAGCAGCTTAGAGGGGCCAGCGAATACTGAAGCTTTCTTT. Translating gives CASSLEGPANTEAFF.

The V gene is TRBV5-5, the J gene TRBJ2-6, with 8 bases that match TRBD1. CDR3 length: 18 residues. CDR1 is SGHKS and CDR2 is YYEKEE in the germline V gene (reference sequence). V lost 1 base, J lost 0 bases, and 6 bases stayed unmatched. The CDR3 DNA follows: TGTGCCAGCAGCTTGACAGGGGGTAGTACCTCTGGGGCCAACGTCCTGACTTTC. The encoded protein is CASSLTGGSTSGANVLTF. The whole variable domain, filled in from reference TRBV5-5 and TRBJ2-6, reads DAGVTQSPTHLIKTRGQQVTLRCSPISGHKSVSWYQQVLGQGPQFIFQYYEKEERGRGNFPDRFSARQFPNYSSELNVNALLLGDSALYLCASSLTGGSTSGANVLTFGAGSRLTVL.

The CDR3 spells CASSYYSAFF. CDR3 DNA sequence: TGTGCCAGCAGTTATTATTCAGCTTTCTTT. The chain is built from TRBV6-5 and TRBJ1-1; D is unclear. CDR3 length: 10 residues. V was cut by 3 bases and J by 10 bases, with 6 bases left in between. CDR1 is MNHEY and CDR2 is SVGAGI in the germline V gene.

The chain recombines TRBV30 with TRBJ1-4; TRBD1 matches 9 bases. With V trimmed by 5 bases and J by 0 bases, 1 base remained unmatched. The CDR3 runs to 14 residues. CDR1 is GTSNPN and CDR2 is SVGIG in the germline V gene (reference sequence). The CDR3 DNA reads as TGTGCCTGGGGACAGGGGCCAACTAATGAAAAACTGTTTTTT. Translation: CAWGQGPTNEKLFF.

The chain links TRBV18 to TRBJ1-2; TRBD1 is a possible D gene (6 bases). The CDR3 has 15 residues. Deletions cut 6 bases from V and 4 bases from J, with 18 bases between. Germline V gene data show CDR1 as KGHSH and CDR2 as LQKENI. The CDR3 spells CASSPGAPRSYGYTF. The CDR3, as DNA: TGTGCCAGCTCCCCAGGGGCTCCGAGGTCCTATGGCTACACCTTC.

The CDR3 DNA reads TGTGCCAGCAGCTCCGGACTAGCGGGGGGGCAAGAGACCCAGTACTTC. Amino acids: CASSSGLAGGQETQYF. V usage is TRBV13 and J usage is TRBJ2-5; 15 bases fit TRBD2. The CDR3 extends over 16 amino acids. J gave up 2 bases and V 4 bases, and 2 bases lay outside the gene matches. Germline V gene lookup returns CDR1 PRHDT and CDR2 FYEKMQ (reference sequence).

Comment on this clone: The same CDR3 also results from other DNA sequences found in this sample. The V and J genes are TRBV24-1 and TRBJ2-1; TRBD2 matches 7 bases. The CDR3 sequence is 13 residues long. Germline V gives CDR1 KGHDR, CDR2 SFDVKD. With 2 bases clipped from V and 7 bases from J, the junction kept 1 base outside the gene matches. This CDR3 reads CATSDWGGNEQFF. In DNA form, the CDR3 reads TGTGCCACCAGTGATTGGGGGGGAAATGAGCAGTTCTTC.

V and J are TRBV19 and TRBJ2-1, with 12 bases fitting TRBD2. This CDR3 is built from 14 residues. Trimming cost V 6 bases and J 7 bases; bases outside gene matches: 4. From germline, CDR1 is LNHDA and CDR2 SQIVND (reference sequence). The CDR3 nucleotides are TGTGCCAGTAGACCTAGCGGGGGGGTGAATGAGCAGTTCTTC. This codes for CASRPSGGVNEQFF.

The genes are TRBV4-2 and TRBJ1-1; D is undetermined. From germline, CDR1 is LGHNA and CDR2 YNFKEQ. The V gene lost 6 bases and the J gene lost 7 bases, with 15 bases spanning the gap. The CDR3 is 13 residues long. Here the CDR3 DNA reads TGTGCCAGCAGTCCCGGGAGGTACGATGAAGCTTTCTTT. Protein: CASSPGRYDEAFF.

The table lists this clone with a count of one. The V gene is TRBV7-2, the J gene TRBJ2-1, with 8 nucleotides matching TRBD2. Trimming cost V 4 bases and J 9 bases; bases outside gene matches: 5. The V gene's germline CDR1 is SGHTA and CDR2 FQGNSA. The CDR3 has 13 amino acids. CDR3 amino acids: CASSSLTSGEQFF. The DNA for the CDR3 is TGTGCCAGCAGCTCACTAACTAGCGGTGAGCAGTTCTTC.

The rearrangement links TRBV5-6 to TRBJ1-3, with 7 bases that match TRBD1. The germline CDR1 and CDR2 sequences are SGHDT and YYEEEE. The junction had 12 bases not matched to a gene; V was cut back by 7 bases and J by 2 bases. There are 16 residues in the CDR3. The chain's CDR3 is CASGSPNRGPGNTIYF. The DNA for the CDR3 is TGTGCCAGCGGATCCCCAAACAGGGGACCTGGAAACACCATATATTTT.